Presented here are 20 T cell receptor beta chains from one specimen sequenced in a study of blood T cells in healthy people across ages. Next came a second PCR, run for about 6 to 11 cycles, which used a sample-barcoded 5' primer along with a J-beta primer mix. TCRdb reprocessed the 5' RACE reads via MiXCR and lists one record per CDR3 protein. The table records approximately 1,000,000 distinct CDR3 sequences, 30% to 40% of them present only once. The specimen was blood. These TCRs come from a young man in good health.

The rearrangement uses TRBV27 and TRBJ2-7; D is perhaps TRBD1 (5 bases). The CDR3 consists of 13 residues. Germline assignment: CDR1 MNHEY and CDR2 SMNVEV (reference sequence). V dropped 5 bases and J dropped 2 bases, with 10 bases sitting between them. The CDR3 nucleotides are TGTGCCAGCAGTCAGACAGCCCCCTACGAGCAGTACTTC. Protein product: CASSQTAPYEQYF.

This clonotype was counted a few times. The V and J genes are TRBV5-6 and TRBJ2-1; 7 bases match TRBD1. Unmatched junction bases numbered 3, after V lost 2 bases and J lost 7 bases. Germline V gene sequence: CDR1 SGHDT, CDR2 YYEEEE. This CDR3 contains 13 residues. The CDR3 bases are TGTGCCAGCAGCTTTGACAGGGTGAATGAGCAGTTCTTC. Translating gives CASSFDRVNEQFF. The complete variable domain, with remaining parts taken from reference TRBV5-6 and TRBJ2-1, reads DAGVTQSPTHLIKTRGQQVTLRCSPKSGHDTVSWYQQALGQGPQFIFQYYEEEERQRGNFPDRFSGHQFPNYSSELNVNALLLGDSALYLCASSFDRVNEQFFGPGTRLTVL.

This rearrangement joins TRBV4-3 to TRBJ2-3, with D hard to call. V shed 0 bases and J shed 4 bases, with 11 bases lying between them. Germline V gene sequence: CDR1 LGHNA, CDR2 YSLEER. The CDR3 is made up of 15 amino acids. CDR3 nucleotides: TGCGCCAGCAGCCAAGATGTCCGCGGCGCAGATACGCAGTATTTT. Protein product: CASSQDVRGADTQYF.

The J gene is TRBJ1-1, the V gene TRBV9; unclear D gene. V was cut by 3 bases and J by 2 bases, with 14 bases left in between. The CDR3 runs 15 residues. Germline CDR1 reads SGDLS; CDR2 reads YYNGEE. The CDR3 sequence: CASSARPTYNTEAFF. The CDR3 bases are TGTGCCAGCAGCGCGCGCCCTACCTATAACACTGAAGCTTTCTTT.

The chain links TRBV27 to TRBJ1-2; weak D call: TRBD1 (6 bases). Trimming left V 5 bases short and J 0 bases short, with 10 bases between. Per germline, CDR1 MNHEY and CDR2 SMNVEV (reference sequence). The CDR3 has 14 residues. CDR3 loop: CASSADRANYGYTF. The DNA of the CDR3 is TGTGCCAGCAGTGCGGACAGAGCTAACTATGGCTACACCTTC.

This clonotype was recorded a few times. CDR3 sequence (DNA): TGCAGTGCTAGAGCGGGACAGGTTAATTCACCCCTCCACTTT. Translated, it gives CSARAGQVNSPLHF. The chain is built from TRBV20-1 and TRBJ1-6; 8 bases are shared with TRBD1. The CDR3 runs 14 residues. Trimming took 1 base from V and 6 from J; bases not matched to a gene: 2. CDR1 is DFQATT and CDR2 is SNEGSKA in the germline V gene (reference sequence).

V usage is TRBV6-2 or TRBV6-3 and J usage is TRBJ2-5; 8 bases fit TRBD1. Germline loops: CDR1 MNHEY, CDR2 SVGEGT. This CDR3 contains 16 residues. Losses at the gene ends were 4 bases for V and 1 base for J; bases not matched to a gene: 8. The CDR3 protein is CASSSDREFGQETQYF. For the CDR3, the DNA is TGTGCCAGCAGTTCGGACAGGGAATTCGGCCAAGAGACCCAGTACTTC.

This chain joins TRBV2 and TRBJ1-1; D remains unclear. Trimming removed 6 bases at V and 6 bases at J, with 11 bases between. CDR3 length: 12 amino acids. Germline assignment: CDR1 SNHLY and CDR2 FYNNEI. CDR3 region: CASRPLGAEAFF. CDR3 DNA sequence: TGTGCCAGCAGGCCTTTGGGAGCTGAAGCTTTCTTT.

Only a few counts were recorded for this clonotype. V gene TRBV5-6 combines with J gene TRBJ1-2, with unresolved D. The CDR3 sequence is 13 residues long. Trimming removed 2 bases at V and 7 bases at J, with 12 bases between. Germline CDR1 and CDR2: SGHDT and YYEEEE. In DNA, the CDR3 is TGTGCCAGCAGCTTAGGTGCGCGGGGTGGCTACACCTTC. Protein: CASSLGARGGYTF. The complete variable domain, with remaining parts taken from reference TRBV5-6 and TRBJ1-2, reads DAGVTQSPTHLIKTRGQQVTLRCSPKSGHDTVSWYQQALGQGPQFIFQYYEEEERQRGNFPDRFSGHQFPNYSSELNVNALLLGDSALYLCASSLGARGGYTFGSGTRLTVV.

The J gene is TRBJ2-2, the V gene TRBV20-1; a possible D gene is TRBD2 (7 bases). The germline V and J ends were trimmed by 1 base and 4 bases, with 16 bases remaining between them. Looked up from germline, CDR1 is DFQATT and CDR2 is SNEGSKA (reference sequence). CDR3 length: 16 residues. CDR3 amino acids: CSARVMAGAFTGELFF. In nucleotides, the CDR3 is TGCAGTGCTAGAGTGATGGCGGGGGCCTTCACCGGGGAGCTGTTTTTT.

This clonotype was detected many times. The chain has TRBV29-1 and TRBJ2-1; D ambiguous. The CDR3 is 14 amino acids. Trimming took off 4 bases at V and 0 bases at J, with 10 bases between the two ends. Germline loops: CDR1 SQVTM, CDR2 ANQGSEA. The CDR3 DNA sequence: TGCAGCGTTGCTCGTAAAGTCTCCTACAATGAGCAGTTCTTC. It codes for CSVARKVSYNEQFF.

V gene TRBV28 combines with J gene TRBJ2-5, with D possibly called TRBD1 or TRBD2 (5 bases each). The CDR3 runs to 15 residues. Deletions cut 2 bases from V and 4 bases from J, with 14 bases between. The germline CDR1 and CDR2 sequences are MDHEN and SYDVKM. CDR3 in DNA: TGTGCCAGCAGTTTAAGGTGGGGGACGTTAGAGACCCAGTACTTC. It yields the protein CASSLRWGTLETQYF.

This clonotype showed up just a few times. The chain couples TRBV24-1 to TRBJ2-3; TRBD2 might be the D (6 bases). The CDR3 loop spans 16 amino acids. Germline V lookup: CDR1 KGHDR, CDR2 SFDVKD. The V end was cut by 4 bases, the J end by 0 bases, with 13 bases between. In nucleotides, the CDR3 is TGTGCCACCAGTGACCCTCTTGGGACTAGCACAGATACGCAGTATTTT. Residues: CATSDPLGTSTDTQYF.

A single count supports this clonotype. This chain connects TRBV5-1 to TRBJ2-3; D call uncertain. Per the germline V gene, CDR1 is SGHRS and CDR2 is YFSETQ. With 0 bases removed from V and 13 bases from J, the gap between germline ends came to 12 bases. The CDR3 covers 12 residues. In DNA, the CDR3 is TGCGCCAGCAGCTTGGGCGGCGATTTGGAGTATTTT. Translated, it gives CASSLGGDLEYF.

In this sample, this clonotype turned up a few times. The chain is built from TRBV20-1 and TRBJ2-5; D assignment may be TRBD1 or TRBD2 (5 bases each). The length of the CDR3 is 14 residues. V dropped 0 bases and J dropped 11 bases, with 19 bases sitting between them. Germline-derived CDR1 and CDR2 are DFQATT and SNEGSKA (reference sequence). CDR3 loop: CSARDRGVRNEQYF. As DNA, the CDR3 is TGCAGTGCTAGAGATCGAGGGGTCAGGAATGAGCAGTACTTC.

The CDR3 sequence is CSARPPGRSYNEQFF. CDR3 nucleotide sequence: TGCAGTGCTAGACCACCCGGCCGCTCCTACAATGAGCAGTTCTTC. The V call is TRBV20-1, the J call TRBJ2-1; D gene uncertain. There are 15 residues in the CDR3. From germline, CDR1 is DFQATT and CDR2 SNEGSKA (reference sequence). V was shortened by 2 bases and J by 0 bases, with 11 bases between the two germline ends.

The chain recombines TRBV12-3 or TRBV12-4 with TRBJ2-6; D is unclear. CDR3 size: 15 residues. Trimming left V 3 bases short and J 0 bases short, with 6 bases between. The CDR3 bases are TGTGCCAGCAGTTTTGCAGCCTCTGGGGCCAACGTCCTGACTTTC. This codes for CASSFAASGANVLTF.

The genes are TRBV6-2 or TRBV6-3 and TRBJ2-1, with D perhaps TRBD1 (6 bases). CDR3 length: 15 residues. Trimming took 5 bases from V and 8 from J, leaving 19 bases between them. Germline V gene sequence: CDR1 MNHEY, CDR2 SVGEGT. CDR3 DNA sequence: TGTGCCAGCAGTCCAGGGTTAGGGGGAGTCGATGAGCAGTTCTTC. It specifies CASSPGLGGVDEQFF.

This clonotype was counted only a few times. The CDR3 DNA reads TGCGCCAGCAGCAACGAAGCAGGGTGGAGCACTGAAGCTTTCTTT. Amino acids: CASSNEAGWSTEAFF. The chain couples TRBV5-1 to TRBJ1-1; weak D call: TRBD1 (5 bases). There are 15 residues in the CDR3. Trimming removed 4 bases at V and 4 bases at J, with 17 bases between. Germline V gives CDR1 SGHRS, CDR2 YFSETQ.

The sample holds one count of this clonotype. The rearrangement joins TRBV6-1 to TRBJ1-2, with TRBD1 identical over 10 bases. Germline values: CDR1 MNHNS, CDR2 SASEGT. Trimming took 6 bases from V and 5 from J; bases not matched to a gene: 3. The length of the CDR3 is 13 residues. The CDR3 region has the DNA TGTGCCAGCAGGCGGGACAGGGGATATGGCTACACCTTC. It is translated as CASRRDRGYGYTF.